These 21 T cell receptor beta chains came from one sample sequenced in a study of CD8 T cells in ankylosing spondylitis. TCRdb redid the calling of the 5' RACE reads with MiXCR, one entry per CDR3 protein. The sample contains approximately 250,000 distinct CDR3 sequences, about 30% of which appear only once. Sequences were obtained from blood, either unsorted or a sorted T cell fraction (not recorded which). These receptor sequences come from a male donor with ankylosing spondylitis or in good health (not recorded which).

This clonotype was picked up a small number of times. The V call is TRBV12-3 or TRBV12-4, the J call TRBJ1-2; the D gene is possibly TRBD1 (6 bases). The CDR3 runs 15 residues. V was shortened by 6 bases and J by 3 bases, with 17 bases between the two germline ends. The CDR3 nucleotides read TGTGCCAGCAGGTGGACAGTCTCCCCCGACTATGGCTACACCTTC. As protein: CASRWTVSPDYGYTF.

This clonotype showed up just a few times. The CDR3 sequence: CASSLALRGTDTQYF. Here the CDR3 DNA reads TGTGCCAGCAGCTTAGCGCTGAGGGGTACAGATACGCAGTATTTT. This chain links TRBV7-9 with TRBJ2-3, with D perhaps assigned TRBD1 or TRBD2 (5 bases each). Germline loops: CDR1 SEHNR, CDR2 FQNEAQ (reference sequence). The V end was cut by 0 bases, the J end by 3 bases, with 10 bases between. The length of the CDR3 is 15 residues.

This clonotype has at least ten counts. This chain uses TRBV6-5 with TRBJ2-7; 7 bases match TRBD1. CDR3 size: 16 residues. Germline trimming cut 0 bases from V and 7 bases from J; bases unmatched to any gene: 12. From germline, CDR1 is MNHEY and CDR2 SVGAGI. In nucleotides, the CDR3 is TGTGCCAGCAGTTACTCGGAGGACAGGCCGTCGTGGGAGCAGTACTTC. It codes for CASSYSEDRPSWEQYF.

The chain links TRBV12-3 or TRBV12-4 to TRBJ1-6; no reliable D call. The CDR3 contains 13 residues. Trimming removed 7 bases from V and 8 bases from J, with 12 bases in between. CDR3 loop: CASTWGVDSPLHF. Written as DNA, the CDR3 is TGTGCCAGCACCTGGGGAGTAGATTCACCCCTCCACTTT.

The rearrangement joins TRBV7-6 to TRBJ1-2; D perhaps matches TRBD1 (5 bases). This CDR3 comprises 14 residues. Germline loops: CDR1 SGHVS, CDR2 FNYEAQ. V was shortened by 5 bases and J by 3 bases, with 13 bases between the two germline ends. CDR3 bases: TGTGCCAGCAGCCCGGGGACTACCGACTATGGCTACACCTTC. Protein: CASSPGTTDYGYTF.

Concerning this clonotype: Relative to the germline gene, one junction end is altered; a read error may explain this. The chain employs TRBV29-1 and TRBJ2-5; 8 positions agree with TRBD1. The CDR3 runs 14 residues. Germline V gene lookup returns CDR1 SQVTM and CDR2 ANQGSEA. The CDR3: CSVVDRETQESQYF. As DNA, the CDR3 is TGCAGCGTTGTGGACAGGGAGACGCAAGAGTCCCAGTACTTC.

This chain uses TRBV20-1 with TRBJ2-1; D unclear. Germline V CDR1 and CDR2: DFQATT, SNEGSKA (reference sequence). The CDR3 totals 14 residues. V was pared by 2 bases and J by 4 bases, with 12 bases between. This CDR3 is CSARSRHGYNEQFF. The CDR3 DNA is TGCAGTGCTAGAAGCCGACATGGTTACAATGAGCAGTTCTTC.

There are a few counts of this clonotype. The genes are TRBV9 and TRBJ2-2; D is unclear. Germline-derived CDR1 and CDR2 are SGDLS and YYNGEE. CDR3 size: 12 residues. Trimming removed 0 bases at V and 6 bases at J, with 3 bases between. The CDR3 loop is CASSVGPGELFF. The CDR3 coding sequence is TGTGCCAGCAGCGTAGGCCCCGGGGAGCTGTTTTTT.

This clonotype was detected only a few times. The CDR3 region is CASRPLEGFDTQYF. The CDR3 DNA reads as TGCGCCAGCAGACCGCTCGAGGGCTTCGATACGCAGTATTTT. The V call is TRBV5-1, the J call TRBJ2-3; D is possibly TRBD2 (5 bases). Germline V gives CDR1 SGHRS, CDR2 YFSETQ. CDR3 length: 14 amino acids. V lost 5 bases and J 6 bases, leaving 16 bases between the germline ends.

This clonotype was picked up many times. CDR3: CSADYREGPDTQYF. The CDR3 DNA sequence: TGCAGTGCGGATTACAGGGAGGGTCCAGATACGCAGTATTTT. V gene TRBV20-1 combines with J gene TRBJ2-3; TRBD2 might be the D (7 bases). The germline V gene has CDR1 DFQATT and CDR2 SNEGSKA (reference sequence). The V gene lost 6 bases and the J gene lost 4 bases, with 17 bases spanning the gap. The CDR3 has 14 residues.

The V call is TRBV12-3 or TRBV12-4, the J call TRBJ2-7, with 11 bases fitting TRBD1. This CDR3 comprises 14 residues. Trimming removed 7 bases from V and 2 bases from J; junction bases left unmatched: 4. The CDR3, as DNA: TGTGCCAGCACCGGACAGGGGGCAACCTACGAGCAGTACTTC. As protein: CASTGQGATYEQYF.

The sample holds a few counts of this clonotype. This chain links TRBV5-5 with TRBJ2-1; 7 bases line up with TRBD2. The CDR3 loop spans 16 amino acids. Trimming removed 4 bases from V and 0 bases from J; junction bases left unmatched: 7. The germline V gene encodes CDR1 SGHKS and CDR2 YYEKEE (reference sequence). DNA for the CDR3: TGTGCCAGCAGCAGTAGCGGGCCCTACTCCTACAATGAGCAGTTCTTC. This sequence encodes CASSSSGPYSYNEQFF.

The chain recombines TRBV4-1 with TRBJ2-5, with unresolved D. CDR1 and CDR2 (germline): MGHRA, YSYEKL. V lost 1 base, J lost 1 base, and 10 bases lay in between. This CDR3 contains 15 residues. Here the CDR3 DNA reads TGCGCCAGCAGCCAAGCTAACCGGCCCCAAGAGACCCAGTACTTC. Residues: CASSQANRPQETQYF.

This chain links TRBV10-3 with TRBJ2-7, with D possibly being TRBD1 (5 bases). Trimming removed 3 bases from V and 1 base from J, with 13 bases in between. Germline CDR1 and CDR2: ENHRY and SYGVKD. CDR3 length: 15 residues. In DNA form, the CDR3 reads TGTGCCATCAGTGACGTTCGGGCAGGGTCCTACGAGCAGTACTTC. This translates into CAISDVRAGSYEQYF.

The rearrangement uses TRBV7-9 and TRBJ2-7; possibly TRBD1 for D (6 bases). This CDR3 spans 15 amino acids. Per germline, CDR1 SEHNR and CDR2 FQNEAQ (reference sequence). The V end was cut by 0 bases, the J end by 1 base, with 10 bases between. CDR3 residues: CASSLARTVSYEQYF. The CDR3 bases are TGTGCCAGCAGCTTAGCGCGGACAGTTTCCTACGAGCAGTACTTC.

In this sample, this clonotype turned up a few times. V gene TRBV28 combines with J gene TRBJ1-5; 11 bases map to TRBD1. The germline CDR1 and CDR2 sequences are MDHEN and SYDVKM. The CDR3 has 19 residues. V was clipped by 5 bases and J by 3 bases; unmatched bases: 15. CDR3 region: CASSLVMGQGVGLNQPQHF. DNA of the CDR3: TGTGCCAGCAGTCTCGTAATGGGACAGGGGGTCGGTCTCAATCAGCCCCAGCATTTT.

This clonotype was observed many times. V gene TRBV20-1 combines with J gene TRBJ2-3, with 7 bases that match TRBD1. V gave up 4 bases and J gave up 2 bases; unmatched junction bases: 3. The CDR3 runs to 13 residues. Germline V gives CDR1 DFQATT, CDR2 SNEGSKA (reference sequence). The CDR3 here is CSAIQGTTDTQYF. In DNA form, the CDR3 reads TGCAGTGCTATACAGGGGACCACAGATACGCAGTATTTT.

The chain employs TRBV9 and TRBJ2-3, with 8 positions matching TRBD2. The germline CDR1 and CDR2 sequences are SGDLS and YYNGEE. The CDR3 runs 16 residues. The J segment lost 4 bases and the V segment lost 4 bases, leaving 11 bases of the junction unmatched. CDR3 sequence: CASSPVPGGPADTQYF. The CDR3 region has the DNA TGTGCCAGCAGCCCCGTCCCGGGGGGGCCGGCAGATACGCAGTATTTT.

V gene TRBV20-1 combines with J gene TRBJ2-7; D assignment may be TRBD1 or TRBD2 (6 bases each). The CDR3 is 13 residues long. V was cut by 6 bases and J by 2 bases, with 14 bases left in between. CDR1 and CDR2 (germline): DFQATT, SNEGSKA (reference sequence). The CDR3 DNA sequence: TGCAGTGCCACTGGGGGGCAGACCTACGAGCAGTACTTC. Translation gives CSATGGQTYEQYF.

J is TRBJ2-6 and V is TRBV10-3, with no clear D. V lost 11 bases and J 4 bases, leaving 6 bases between the germline ends. The germline V gene has CDR1 ENHRY and CDR2 SYGVKD. There are 11 residues in the CDR3. CDR3 nucleotide sequence: TGTGCCCATGGGGGGGCCAACGTCCTGACTTTC. Encoded protein: CAHGGANVLTF.

The chain joins TRBV20-1 to TRBJ1-4, with a weak D call TRBD1 (5 bases). The CDR3 totals 14 residues. The germline V and J ends were trimmed by 5 bases and 3 bases, with 13 bases remaining between them. Germline CDR1 DFQATT, CDR2 SNEGSKA (reference sequence). As DNA, the CDR3 is TGCAGTGCTTCTACCGGGGACTCTAATGAAAAACTGTTTTTT. Protein product: CSASTGDSNEKLFF.